Below, 4 T cell receptor beta chains from the same sample are listed, as sequenced in a study of esophageal squamous cell carcinoma under preoperative chemotherapy. TCRdb passed the PCR reads through MiXCR, listing each CDR3 protein once. Found here are over 14,000 distinct CDR3 sequences, less than 65% of them singletons; the top ten hold around 49%. Time point of the sample: before preoperative PTX-NDP chemotherapy. The material was obtained from a patient given preoperative chemotherapy. These receptors all come from a human donor with esophageal squamous cell carcinoma. The donor label of this sample is uncertain.

The chain joins TRBV5-6 to TRBJ2-1; D perhaps matches TRBD2 (6 bases). The germline CDR1 and CDR2 sequences are SGHDT and YYEEEE. The CDR3 has 15 amino acids. V was cut by 4 bases and J by 10 bases, with 21 bases left in between. The CDR3 loop is CASSTSGTGRWEQFF. The CDR3 DNA reads TGTGCCAGCAGCACGTCGGGGACTGGGAGGTGGGAGCAGTTCTTC.

This CDR3 is CSVLEDYGYTF. The CDR3, as DNA: TGCAGCGTCCTCGAAGACTATGGCTACACCTTC. J is TRBJ1-2 and V is TRBV29-1; no definite D call. Germline lookup yields CDR1 SQVTM and CDR2 ANQGSEA. V gave up 6 bases and J gave up 3 bases, with 8 bases separating them. CDR3 size: 11 residues.

About this clonotype: The germline gene is not matched at one end of the junction; a read error may be the cause. This rearrangement joins TRBV10-1 to TRBJ2-5, with D perhaps being TRBD1 or TRBD2 (5 bases each). The CDR3 has 15 residues. CDR1 WNHNN and CDR2 SYGVQD come from the germline V gene (reference sequence). In DNA, the CDR3 is TGCGCCAGGGGACCTGGGGCGAGTGGCCCAGAGACGCAGTACTTC. It encodes CARGPGASGPETQYF.

The chain links TRBV7-6 to TRBJ2-5; a possible D gene is TRBD2 (5 bases). V was shortened by 3 bases and J by 5 bases, with 19 bases between the two germline ends. Germline CDR1 SGHVS, CDR2 FNYEAQ. CDR3 length equals 16 residues. Written as DNA, the CDR3 is TGTGCCAGCAGCTTCCGGACTCGCCAGCTTAGGGAGACCCAGTACTTC. This gives the protein CASSFRTRQLRETQYF.